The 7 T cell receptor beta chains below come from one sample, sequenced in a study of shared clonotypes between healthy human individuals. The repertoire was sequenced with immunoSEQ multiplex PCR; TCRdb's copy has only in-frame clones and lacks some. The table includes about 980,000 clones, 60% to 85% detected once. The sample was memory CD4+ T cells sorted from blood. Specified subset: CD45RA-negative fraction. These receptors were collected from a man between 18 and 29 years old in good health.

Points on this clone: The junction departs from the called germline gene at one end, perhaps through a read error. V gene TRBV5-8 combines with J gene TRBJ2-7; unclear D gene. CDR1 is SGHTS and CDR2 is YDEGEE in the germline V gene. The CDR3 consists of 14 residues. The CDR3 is CARSLVGKNDEQYF. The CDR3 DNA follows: TGTGCCCGCAGCTTGGTAGGGAAAAACGACGAGCAGTACTTC.

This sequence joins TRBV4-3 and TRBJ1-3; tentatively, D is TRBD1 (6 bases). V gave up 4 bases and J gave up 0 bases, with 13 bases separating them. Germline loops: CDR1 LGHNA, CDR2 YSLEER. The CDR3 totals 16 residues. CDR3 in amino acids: CASSPGGQSSGNTIYF. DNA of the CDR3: TGCGCCAGCAGCCCTGGGGGGCAGAGCTCTGGAAACACCATATATTTT.

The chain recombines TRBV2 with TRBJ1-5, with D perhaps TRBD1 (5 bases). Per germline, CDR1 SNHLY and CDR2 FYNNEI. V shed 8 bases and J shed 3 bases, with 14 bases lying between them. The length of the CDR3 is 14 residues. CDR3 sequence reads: CASSRGGTNQPQHF. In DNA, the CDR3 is TGTGCCAGCTCTAGGGGCGGGACCAATCAGCCCCAGCATTTT.

The CDR3 sequence: CASSPAANTEAFF. The CDR3 DNA follows: TGTGCCAGCTCACCAGCAGCCAACACTGAAGCTTTCTTT. This sequence joins TRBV18 and TRBJ1-1; D gene ambiguous. This CDR3 has 13 residues. Germline CDR1 reads KGHSH; CDR2 reads LQKENI. Trimming left V 2 bases short and J 2 bases short, with 6 bases between.

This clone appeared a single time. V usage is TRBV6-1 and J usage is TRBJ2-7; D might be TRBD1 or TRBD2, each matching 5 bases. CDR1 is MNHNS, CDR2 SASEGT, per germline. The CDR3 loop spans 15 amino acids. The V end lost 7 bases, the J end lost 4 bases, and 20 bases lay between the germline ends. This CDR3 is CASTSGTSGGYEQYF. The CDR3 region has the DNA TGTGCCAGCACTTCTGGGACCTCCGGTGGGTACGAGCAGTACTTC.

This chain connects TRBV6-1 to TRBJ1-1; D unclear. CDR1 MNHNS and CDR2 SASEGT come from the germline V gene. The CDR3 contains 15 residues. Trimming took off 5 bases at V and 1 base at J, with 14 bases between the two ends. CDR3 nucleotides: TGTGCCAGCAGTCCTCGTCGGACGGCGAACACTGAAGCTTTCTTT. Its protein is CASSPRRTANTEAFF.

The CDR3 reads CASSFQGRDTEAFF. In nucleotides, the CDR3 is TGTGCCAGCAGCTTTCAGGGTCGGGACACTGAAGCTTTCTTT. V usage is TRBV5-4 and J usage is TRBJ1-1; D perhaps matches TRBD1 (5 bases). CDR1 SGHNT and CDR2 YYREEE come from the germline V gene (reference sequence). V was pared by 2 bases and J by 3 bases, with 11 bases between. This CDR3 has 14 amino acids.